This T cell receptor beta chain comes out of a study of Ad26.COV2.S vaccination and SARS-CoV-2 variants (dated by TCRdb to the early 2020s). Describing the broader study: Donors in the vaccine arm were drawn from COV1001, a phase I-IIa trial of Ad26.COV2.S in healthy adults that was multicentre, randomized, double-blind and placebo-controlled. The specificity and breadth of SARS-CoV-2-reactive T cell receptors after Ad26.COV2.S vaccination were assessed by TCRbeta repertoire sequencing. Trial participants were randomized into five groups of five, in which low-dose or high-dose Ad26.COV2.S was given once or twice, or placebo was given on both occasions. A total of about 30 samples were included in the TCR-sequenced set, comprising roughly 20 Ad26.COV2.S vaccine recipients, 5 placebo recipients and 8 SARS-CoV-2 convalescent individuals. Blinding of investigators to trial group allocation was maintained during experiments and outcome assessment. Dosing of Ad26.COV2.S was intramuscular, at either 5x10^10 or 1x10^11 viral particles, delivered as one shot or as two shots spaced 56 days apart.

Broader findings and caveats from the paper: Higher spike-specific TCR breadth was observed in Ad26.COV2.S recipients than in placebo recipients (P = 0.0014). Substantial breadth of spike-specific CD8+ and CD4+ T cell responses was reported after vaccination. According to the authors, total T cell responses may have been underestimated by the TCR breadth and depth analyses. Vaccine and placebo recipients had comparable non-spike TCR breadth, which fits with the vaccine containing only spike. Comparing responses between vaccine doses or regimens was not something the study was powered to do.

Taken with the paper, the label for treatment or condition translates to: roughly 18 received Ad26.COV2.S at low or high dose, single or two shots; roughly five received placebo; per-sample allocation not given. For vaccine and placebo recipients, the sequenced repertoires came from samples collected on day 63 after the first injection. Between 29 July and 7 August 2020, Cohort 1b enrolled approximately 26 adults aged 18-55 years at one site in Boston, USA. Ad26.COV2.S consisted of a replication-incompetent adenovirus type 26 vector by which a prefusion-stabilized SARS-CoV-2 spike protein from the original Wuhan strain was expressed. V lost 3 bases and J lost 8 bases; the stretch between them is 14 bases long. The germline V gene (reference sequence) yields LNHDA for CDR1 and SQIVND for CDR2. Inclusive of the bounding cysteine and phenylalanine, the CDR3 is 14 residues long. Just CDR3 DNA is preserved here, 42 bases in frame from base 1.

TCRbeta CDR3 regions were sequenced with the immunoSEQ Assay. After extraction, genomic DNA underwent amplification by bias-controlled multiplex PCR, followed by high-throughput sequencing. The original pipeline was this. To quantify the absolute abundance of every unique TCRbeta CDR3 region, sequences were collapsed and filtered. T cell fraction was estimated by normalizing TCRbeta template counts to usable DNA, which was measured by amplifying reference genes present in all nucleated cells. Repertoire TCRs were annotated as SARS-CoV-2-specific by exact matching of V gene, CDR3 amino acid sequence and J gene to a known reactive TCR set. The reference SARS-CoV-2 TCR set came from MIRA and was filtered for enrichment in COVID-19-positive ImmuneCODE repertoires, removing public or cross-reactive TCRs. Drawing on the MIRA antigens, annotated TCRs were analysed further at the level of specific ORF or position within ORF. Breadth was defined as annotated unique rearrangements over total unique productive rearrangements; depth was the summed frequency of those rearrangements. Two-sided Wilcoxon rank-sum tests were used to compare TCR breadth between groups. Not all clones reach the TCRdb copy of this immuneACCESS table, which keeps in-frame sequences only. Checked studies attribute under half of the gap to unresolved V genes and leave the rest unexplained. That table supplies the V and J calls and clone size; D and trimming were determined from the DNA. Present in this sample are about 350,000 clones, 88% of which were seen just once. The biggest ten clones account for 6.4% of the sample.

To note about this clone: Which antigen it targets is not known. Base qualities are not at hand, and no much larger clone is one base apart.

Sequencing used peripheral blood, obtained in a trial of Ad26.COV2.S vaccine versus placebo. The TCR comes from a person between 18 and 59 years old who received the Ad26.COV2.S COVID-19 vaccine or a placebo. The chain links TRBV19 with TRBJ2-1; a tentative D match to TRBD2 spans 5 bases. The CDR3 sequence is CASSIKAASYEQFF. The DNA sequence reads TGTGCCAGTAGTATTAAGGCGGCTAGCTATGAGCAGTTCTTC. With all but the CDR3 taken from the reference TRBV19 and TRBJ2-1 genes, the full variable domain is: DGGITQSPKYLFRKEGQNVTLSCEQNLNHDAMYWYRQDPGQGLRLIYYSQIVNDFQKGDIAEGYSVSREKKESFPLTVTSAQKNPTAFYLCASSIKAASYEQFFGPGTRLTVL.